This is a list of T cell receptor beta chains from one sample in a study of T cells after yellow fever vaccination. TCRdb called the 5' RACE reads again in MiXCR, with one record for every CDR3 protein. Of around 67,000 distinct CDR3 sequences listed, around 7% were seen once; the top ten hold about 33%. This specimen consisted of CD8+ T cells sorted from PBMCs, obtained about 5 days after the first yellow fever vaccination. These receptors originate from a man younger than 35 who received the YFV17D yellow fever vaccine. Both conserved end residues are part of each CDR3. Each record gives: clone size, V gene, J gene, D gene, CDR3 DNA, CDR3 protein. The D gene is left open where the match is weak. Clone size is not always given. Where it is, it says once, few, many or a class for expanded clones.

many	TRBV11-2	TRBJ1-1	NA	TGTGCCAGCAGCTTAGGGTTTCTGACTGAAGCTTTCTTT	CASSLGFLTEAFF
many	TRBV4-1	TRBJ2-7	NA	TGCGCCAGCAGCCAAGTAGGGAGCTCCTACGAGCAGTACTTC	CASSQVGSSYEQYF
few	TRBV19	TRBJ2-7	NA	TGTGCCAGTAGTAGAGCATACGCCTACGAGCAGTACTTC	CASSRAYAYEQYF
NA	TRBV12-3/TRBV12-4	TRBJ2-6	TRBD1	TGTGCCAGCAGTGGGACAGGGGCTCACCCTGGGGCCAACGTCCTGACTTTC	CASSGTGAHPGANVLTF
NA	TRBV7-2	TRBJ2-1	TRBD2	TGTGCCAGCAGCTCCGGACTAGCGGGGGGGCGGGAGCAGTTCTTC	CASSSGLAGGREQFF
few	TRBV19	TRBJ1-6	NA	TGTGCCACCCAGACGGGAAATTCACCCCTCCACTTT	CATQTGNSPLHF
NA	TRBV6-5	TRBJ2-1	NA	TGTGCCAGCAGTTACGGGGCAGTGAACAATGAGCAGTTCTTC	CASSYGAVNNEQFF
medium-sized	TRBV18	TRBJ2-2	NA	TGTGCCAGCTCACCAGGGTACACCGGGGAGCTGTTTTTT	CASSPGYTGELFF
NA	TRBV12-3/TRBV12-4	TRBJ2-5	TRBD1	TGTGCCAGCAGGGCCGGGACAGAACAACCCGCGGCGGCTACGGAGACCCAGTACTTC	CASRAGTEQPAAATETQYF
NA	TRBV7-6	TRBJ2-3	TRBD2	TGTGCCAGCAGTCCAGGACTAGCGGCCCTCACGCAGTATTTT	CASSPGLAALTQYF
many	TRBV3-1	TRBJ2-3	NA	TGTGCCAGCAGCCAAGAAAAGGGAGTCACAGATACGCAGTATTTT	CASSQEKGVTDTQYF
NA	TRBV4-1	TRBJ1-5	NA	TGCGCCAGCAGCTACTGGACTAATCAGCCCCAGCATTTT	CASSYWTNQPQHF
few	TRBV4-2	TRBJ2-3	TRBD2	TGTGCCAGCAGCCAAAACGCGGGGGGGCCGGTCACAGATACGCAGTATTTT	CASSQNAGGPVTDTQYF
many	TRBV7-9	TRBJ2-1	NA	TGTGCCAGCAGCCGCGGCCGGACAGTCAATGAGCAGTTCTTC	CASSRGRTVNEQFF
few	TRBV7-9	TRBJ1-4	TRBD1	TGTGCCAGCAGCTTCCCTGACAGGGGGCGGTATGAAAAACTGTTTTTT	CASSFPDRGRYEKLFF
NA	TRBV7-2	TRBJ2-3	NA	TGTGCCAGCAGCTCCTTCCGGGCTAGCGTAGCGGATACGCAGTATTTT	CASSSFRASVADTQYF
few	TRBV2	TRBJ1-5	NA	TGTGCCAGCAGTGAATCCGTAACGGGCCGTCAGCCCCAGCATTTT	CASSESVTGRQPQHF
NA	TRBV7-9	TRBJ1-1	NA	TGTGCCAGCAGCTCGGACAGTTTCGACATGAACACTGAAGCTTTCTTT	CASSSDSFDMNTEAFF
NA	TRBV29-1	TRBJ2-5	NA	TGCAGCGTTGATGGTCTAGCTCAAAACGCAGAGACCCAGTACTTC	CSVDGLAQNAETQYF
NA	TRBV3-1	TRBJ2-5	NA	TGTGCCTCCAGCAAAGTAGTGATAGCGGTGTCACAAGAGACCCAGTACTTC	CASSKVVIAVSQETQYF
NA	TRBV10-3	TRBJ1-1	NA	TGTGCCATCAGTGAGTCAACTGGATCGATTGAAGCTTTCTTT	CAISESTGSIEAFF
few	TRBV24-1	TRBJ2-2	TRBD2	TGTGCCACCAGTGACCCTGGAGGGACTAGCGGGGGGCAGTCGAACACCGGGGAGCTGTTTTTT	CATSDPGGTSGGQSNTGELFF
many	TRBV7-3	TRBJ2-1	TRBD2	TGTGCCAGCAGCCTTGGACTAGCGGGGAACAATGAGCAGTTCTTC	CASSLGLAGNNEQFF
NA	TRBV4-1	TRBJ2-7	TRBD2	TGCGCCAGCAGCCAAGTCGGGGGGAGCTACGAGCAGTACTTC	CASSQVGGSYEQYF
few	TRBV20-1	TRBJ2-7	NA	TGCAGTGCCAACTCCCGCTCCTACGAGCAGTACTTC	CSANSRSYEQYF
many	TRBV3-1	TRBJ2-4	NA	TGTGCCAGCAGCCATGGAGCTAGGATAGCCAAAAACATTCAGTACTTC	CASSHGARIAKNIQYF
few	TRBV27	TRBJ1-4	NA	TGTGCCAGCACCTCGAGGGGGGCGAAGGGCGAAAAACTGTTTTTT	CASTSRGAKGEKLFF
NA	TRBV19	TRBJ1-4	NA	TGTGCCAGTGCCGAGGGACGATGGGGTAATGAAAAACTGTTTTTT	CASAEGRWGNEKLFF
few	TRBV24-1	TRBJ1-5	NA	TGTGCCACCAGTGTAGGGGATAATCAGCCCCAGCATTTT	CATSVGDNQPQHF
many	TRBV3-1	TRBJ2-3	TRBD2	TGTGCCAGCAGCGTAACCGGGACTAGCGGGGGCGGCCCAGATACGCAGTATTTT	CASSVTGTSGGGPDTQYF
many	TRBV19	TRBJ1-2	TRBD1	TGTGCCAGTAGCAATCCGGGACAGCGAAACTATGGCTACACCTTC	CASSNPGQRNYGYTF
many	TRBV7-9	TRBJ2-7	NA	TGTGCCAGCAGCTTAGCCCCAGGGGCACCCTACGAGCAGTACTTC	CASSLAPGAPYEQYF
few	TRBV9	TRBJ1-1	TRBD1	TGTGCCAGCAGCGCTCTCAGGGACAGGGGCGCTGAAGCTTTCTTT	CASSALRDRGAEAFF
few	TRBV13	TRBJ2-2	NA	TGTGCCAGCAGCCCAGGGTATCACGGGGAGCTGTTTTTT	CASSPGYHGELFF
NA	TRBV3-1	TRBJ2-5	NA	TGTGCCAGCAGCCAAGGGATGGGGACCCAGTACTTC	CASSQGMGTQYF
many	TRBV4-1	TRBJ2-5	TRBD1	TGCGCCAGCAGACTTGTGCCGGGACAGGGAGGGGAGACCCAGTACTTC	CASRLVPGQGGETQYF
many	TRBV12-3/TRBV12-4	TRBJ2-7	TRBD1	TGTGCCAGCAGTTTAGAGGCAGGGGGTATCCACGAGCAGTACTTC	CASSLEAGGIHEQYF
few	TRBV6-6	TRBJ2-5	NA	TGTGCCAGCAGTTACGGGTTTAAAGAGACCCAGTACTTC	CASSYGFKETQYF
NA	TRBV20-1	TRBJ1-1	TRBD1	TGCAGTGCTACGGACAGGACCACTGAAGCTTTCTTT	CSATDRTTEAFF
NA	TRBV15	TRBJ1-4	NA	TGTGCCACCAGCACCTACGAGACATCAACTAATGAAAAACTGTTTTTT	CATSTYETSTNEKLFF
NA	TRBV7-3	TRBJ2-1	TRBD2	TGTGCCAGCAGCTTAAGGGGGGGATACAATGAGCAGTTCTTC	CASSLRGGYNEQFF
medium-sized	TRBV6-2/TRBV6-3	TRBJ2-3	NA	TGTGCCAGCACCCTCTCGGACCGACCCACAGATACGCAGTATTTT	CASTLSDRPTDTQYF
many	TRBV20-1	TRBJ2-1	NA	TGCAGTGCTAGAGCCGAGGAGGGGGCCTACAATGAGCAGTTCTTC	CSARAEEGAYNEQFF
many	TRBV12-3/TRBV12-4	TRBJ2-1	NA	TGTGCCAGCAGTCCGGGACTCTCGTTCTACAATGAGCAGTTCTTC	CASSPGLSFYNEQFF
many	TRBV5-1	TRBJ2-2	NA	TGCGCCAGCAGCTTGGACGGGCTCGGCGGCACCGGGGAGCTGTTTTTT	CASSLDGLGGTGELFF
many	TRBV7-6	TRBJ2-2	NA	TGTGCCAGCAGCCCTGCTACTAGTGTCACCGGGGAGCTGTTTTTT	CASSPATSVTGELFF
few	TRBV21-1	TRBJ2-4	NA	TGTGCCAGCAGCAAACGGGTTTGGCAGGAGGAAGCCAAAAACATTCAGTACTTC	CASSKRVWQEEAKNIQYF
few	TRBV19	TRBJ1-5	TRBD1	TGTGCCACTTCGTTCGGGACAGGGAATCAGCCCCAGCATTTT	CATSFGTGNQPQHF